This TCR beta chain was documented in a study of beta chain features in type 1 diabetes listed by TCRdb under 2018. A note on the overall study: Mean age, gender distribution, total cell number and subset yield did not differ between patients and healthy donors. A total of under 140,000,000 sorted cells were examined across all samples, and the number of cells per subset was strongly correlated with RNA yield. Naive and central memory subsets were obtained from all 30 or so donors, but regulatory and stem cell-like memory subsets were isolated from only 8 patients and about 8 healthy donors. The study compared TCRB repertoires of sorted circulating CD4+ T cell subsets between recently diagnosed type 1 diabetes patients and matched healthy donors.

Results and caveats for the whole study, not just this receptor: Naive, central memory and regulatory TCRB repertoires appeared to be more alike among patients than among healthy donors. PCR may preferentially amplify shorter templates, but because patient and control samples were amplified and corrected together, any resulting skew would affect both groups equally. Type 1 diabetes patients showed a moderate but significant shortening of TCRB CDR3 length in all four CD4+ subsets. Because the HLA sub-analyses included only small numbers of individuals, any influence of HLA type on TCRB rearrangement was left unresolved. Because cDNA was sequenced instead of genomic DNA, highly expressing activated cells could be over-represented, though the groups showed no difference in activation or CD3 levels. Fewer insertions and more nucleotide deletions at VDJ recombination sites were observed in patients with type 1 diabetes, implying thymic rearrangement abnormalities.

This clone has only a few counts. The antigen it recognizes is unknown. There are no base qualities to consult, and no much larger clone falls within one base. The High Capacity cDNA Reverse Transcription Kit was used to reverse transcribe all of the isolated RNA, meaning that expressed TCRB transcripts were what got sequenced. Deep immunoSEQ sequencing was applied to naive, central memory and regulatory T cell samples, giving an average of roughly 3.5 million total reads per sample. Sorted cells were lysed in RLT buffer and RNA was extracted with DNase-treated RNeasy Micro or Mini kits, depending on cell number. Each cell subset was processed on its own to prevent cross-contamination, while patient and healthy donor samples were processed together. Using the immunoSEQ multiplex PCR, TCRB sequences were amplified from cDNA into 87-bp fragments spanning the CDR3 region. Amplicons were sequenced on the Illumina HiSeq platform. Concerning the study's data processing: PCR bias was computationally corrected using synthetic template baselines, reads within Hamming distance 2 were collapsed, and singletons that could not be merged were discarded. Reads were aligned against IMGT to assign V, D and J genes, CDR3 length and insertions or deletions at six rearrangement sites. Clonotype counts were normalized to sorted cell number within each subset before computing true diversity and Gini coefficients with the tcR R package. Repertoire sharing was quantified using the overlap coefficient calculated on TCRB nucleotide sequences. Out-of-frame TCRB sequences from naive cells were analyzed as a proxy for the pre-selection repertoire. TCRdb took this table from immuneACCESS and kept in-frame rearrangements with V and J called. Such tables lack part of the clones; where checked against another copy, unresolved V genes explain under half of the gap, and the rest is unexplained. The DNA was the basis for D and trimming; V, J and clone size are from that table. The sample table records hundreds of thousands of clones; over 12% of these occur just once. The ten largest clones capture roughly 0.04% of the sample.

Each donor gave one peripheral blood draw, approximately 0.11 L on average, collected into heparinised tubes. A BD FACSAria II and a panel including CD45RO, CCR7, CD25, CD127, CD95 and CD27 were used to sort naive, central memory, regulatory and stem cell-like memory CD4+ T cells. A purity above 95% was achieved for all sorted populations. PBMCs were isolated right away by Lymphoprep density gradient centrifugation and were stained directly, without culture. Samples were stained and sorted in pairs, with one healthy donor and one patient per experiment, so that batch effects were minimized. The sample taken for sequencing was naive CD4+ T cells from blood. What the cell subset or site label conveys for this sample: true naive CD4+ T cells. The origin of this receptor is a man aged 18 to 29 with type 1 diabetes.

The CDR3: CSYDSHSYEQYF. The DNA sequence is as follows: TGCAGCTATGACAGTCACTCCTACGAGCAGTACTTC. The rearranged segments are TRBV29-1 and TRBJ2-7; 5 matching bases give a weak D call of TRBD1. From cysteine to phenylalanine, the CDR3 is 12 amino acids long. The only DNA kept is the CDR3, 36 bases in frame from the first base. The trim is 8 bases for V and 0 bases for J, with a gap of 11 bases between the germline ends. The germline V gene supplies CDR1 SQVTM and CDR2 ANQGSEA.